A single T cell receptor (beta chain) is shown here with its context. Other DNA sequences in this sample translate to the same CDR3. This specimen comes from a study of graft-versus-host responses after intestinal transplantation. Study-wide results and limits: Among recipient marrow samples, GvH clones were found; some appeared first in ileum or blood.

Clones were read by immunoSEQ multiplex PCR, and TCRdb kept only the in-frame ones, dropping some. Here the sample spans fewer than 15,000 clones, approximately 32% being singletons. CDR1 and CDR2 (germline): SGDLS, YYNGEE. The length of the CDR3 is 13 residues. V shed 8 bases and J shed 7 bases, with 19 bases lying between them. The chain recombines TRBV9 with TRBJ2-7; D remains unclear. This receptor was obtained from a human patient who received an intestinal transplant. This material consisted of alloreactive CD4+ T cells from a mixed lymphocyte reaction culture, taken before intestinal transplant. Documented subset: CFSE-low proliferating T cells sorted from roughly six-day pre-transplant mixed lymphocyte reaction (GvH or HvG direction). CDR3 sequence: CASASIDLGEQYF. CDR3 DNA sequence: TGTGCCAGTGCCTCAATTGACCTCGGGGAGCAGTACTTC.